The entry below describes one T cell receptor beta chain. Its matching antigen is unknown. V shed 2 bases and J shed 0 bases, with 10 bases lying between them. Germline lookup yields CDR1 SGHAT and CDR2 FQNNGV. This CDR3 has 15 amino acids. PCR involved 60 Vbeta and 13 Jbeta primers. The table came from immunoSEQ multiplex PCR; TCRdb's copy has only in-frame clones and leaves some out. The table has roughly 86,000 clones, 55% to 70% seen once. This sample is drawn from a study of cytomegalovirus exposure and HLA in healthy donors. Overall study results and limits: Per published reports, the classifier diagnosed cytomegalovirus status with high specificity and sensitivity.

The receptor was derived from a woman in her 50s in good health and CMV-seropositive. Input material: PBMCs. V is TRBV11-2 and J is TRBJ1-1; the D is unclear. CDR3 loop: CASSLKRIMNTEAFF. The CDR3 coding sequence is TGTGCCAGCAGCTTAAAGCGGATAATGAACACTGAAGCTTTCTTT.